These T cell receptor beta chains were read from a single sample in a study of glioma-infiltrating T cells after dendritic cell vaccination. Sequencing used immunoSEQ multiplex PCR; TCRdb keeps in-frame clones, though not all of them. The data contain just under 85,000 clones, around nine tenths of them seen just once; the ten biggest clones take up approximately 3.2%. The source was blood, collected before dendritic cell vaccination. Source of these receptors: a human donor with glioblastoma. The CDR3 runs from the conserved cysteine through the conserved F or W. The D gene is left open where the match is weak. Clone size is given for some rows only: seen once, a few or many times, or a class if the clone is expanded.

j_call d_call clone_size v_call cdr3_aa cdr3_nt
TRBJ2-2 - once TRBV9 CASSVAGGNTGELFF -
TRBJ2-7 TRBD2 - TRBV19 CASSSAGLAGGTSYEQYF TGTGCCAGTTCGTCCGCGGGACTAGCGGGAGGCACCTCCTACGAGCAGTACTTC
TRBJ1-6 TRBD1 - TRBV30 CAWSQAPGTVIDNSPLHF TGTGCCTGGAGCCAGGCCCCCGGGACAGTGATCGATAATTCCCCCCTCCACTTT
TRBJ1-1 - - TRBV9 CASSATGTHEAFF TGTGCCAGCAGCGCAACCGGGACACATGAAGCTTTCTTT
TRBJ1-1 TRBD1 - TRBV5-1 CASSPDRAATEAFF TGCGCCAGCAGCCCAGACAGGGCTGCCACTGAAGCTTTCTTT
TRBJ2-5 - - TRBV7-2 CASSSRLIETQYF TGTGCCAGCAGCTCCCGACTGATAGAGACCCAGTACTTC
TRBJ1-1 TRBD1 - TRBV7-3 CASSLGTVNTEAFF TGTGCCAGCAGCTTGGGGACAGTCAACACTGAAGCTTTCTTT
TRBJ1-2 - - TRBV18 CASSPPVGGYGYTF TGTGCCAGCTCACCACCGGTTGGCGGGTATGGCTACACCTTC
TRBJ1-2 - - TRBV5-1 CASRPGDYGYTF TGCGCCAGCAGGCCAGGGGACTATGGCTACACCTTC
TRBJ2-3 TRBD1 - TRBV27 CASSSTGGDTQYF TGTGCCAGCAGTTCAACAGGGGGAGATACGCAGTATTTT
TRBJ2-7 TRBD1 - TRBV6-6 CASSYRTGGSYEQYF TGTGCCAGCAGCTATCGGACAGGGGGATCCTACGAGCAGTACTTC
TRBJ2-7 TRBD1 - TRBV18 CASSPQPQGADEQYF TGTGCCAGCTCACCGCAACCCCAGGGGGCTGATGAGCAGTACTTC
TRBJ1-1 - - TRBV19 CASSIIGVKTEAFF TGTGCCAGTAGTATTATTGGAGTGAAGACTGAAGCTTTCTTT
TRBJ2-1 - - TRBV7-6 CASSLGVGGAYNEQFF TGTGCCAGCAGCTTAGGGGTGGGGGGAGCCTACAATGAGCAGTTCTTC